A single sample gave rise to the 27 T cell receptor beta chains below, sequenced in a study of cytomegalovirus exposure and HLA in healthy donors. The PCR made use of 60 Vbeta and 13 Jbeta primers. Produced via immunoSEQ multiplex PCR; TCRdb's table is partial and in-frame only. The data contain roughly 100,000 clones, 81% of them singletons. The sequencing input was PBMCs. These receptors came from a man in his forties in good health and CMV-seropositive.

This clone was observed once. V is TRBV6-1 and J is TRBJ2-2; TRBD2 matches 7 bases. The CDR3 contains 14 residues. The germline gives CDR1 MNHNS, CDR2 SASEGT. Trimming removed 6 bases from V and 7 bases from J; junction bases left unmatched: 8. The CDR3 bases are TGTGCCAGCAGAGGTGGGAGGGCCCTCGGGGAGCTGTTTTTT. Amino acid sequence: CASRGGRALGELFF.

The genes are TRBV6-1 and TRBJ1-5; D not resolved. The length of the CDR3 is 15 residues. From germline, CDR1 is MNHNS and CDR2 SASEGT. V shed 6 bases and J shed 6 bases, with 18 bases lying between them. The CDR3 loop is CASRTGQKRAQPQHF. CDR3 DNA sequence: TGTGCCAGCAGGACGGGTCAAAAGCGAGCTCAGCCCCAGCATTTT.

The chain is built from TRBV28 and TRBJ2-7, with D perhaps matching TRBD2 (6 bases). CDR1 is MDHEN, CDR2 SYDVKM, per germline. V was clipped by 3 bases and J by 3 bases, with 15 bases between them. The CDR3 is made up of 15 amino acids. The CDR3 DNA is TGTGCCAGCAGTTTTTCTTCCGGGAGCCTCTACGAGCAGTACTTC. It yields the protein CASSFSSGSLYEQYF.

CDR3 protein: CASSWGTSGLYNEQFF. The CDR3 DNA reads as TGTGCCAGCAGTTGGGGGACTAGCGGACTCTACAATGAGCAGTTCTTC. The V and J genes are TRBV28 and TRBJ2-1, with 11 positions matching TRBD2. Trimming cost V 4 bases and J 3 bases; bases outside gene matches: 5. Germline CDR1 MDHEN, CDR2 SYDVKM. CDR3 length equals 16 residues.

The chain links TRBV2 to TRBJ1-5; no firm D call. Trimming cost V 6 bases and J 5 bases, with 11 bases left between them. The CDR3 is 13 residues long. Germline CDR1 is SNHLY and CDR2 is FYNNEI. CDR3 sequence reads: CASRYVEHQPQHF. The CDR3 DNA reads TGTGCCAGCAGGTATGTGGAGCATCAGCCCCAGCATTTT.

The CDR3 region is CASSEGSYTGELFF. The DNA of the CDR3 is TGCGCCAGCAGTGAGGGCAGTTACACCGGGGAGCTGTTTTTT. V and J are TRBV10-1 and TRBJ2-2, with no clear D. V was shortened by 2 bases and J by 3 bases, with 7 bases between the two germline ends. This CDR3 contains 14 residues. CDR1 and CDR2 from the germline V gene are WNHNN and SYGVQD (reference sequence).

This sequence joins TRBV11-2 and TRBJ1-4; D may be TRBD1 (5 bases). The V end lost 2 bases, the J end lost 3 bases, and 16 bases lay between the germline ends. The CDR3 is 17 amino acids. CDR1 is SGHAT and CDR2 is FQNNGV in the germline V gene. The CDR3 loop is CASSLSPRGGANEKLFF. The CDR3 DNA reads as TGTGCCAGCAGCTTATCCCCCCGGGGGGGGGCTAATGAAAAACTGTTTTTT.

The chain links TRBV6-5 to TRBJ2-7, with D possibly being TRBD1 (6 bases). This CDR3 has 14 amino acids. The ends were cut back, 3 bases at V and 4 bases at J, with 13 bases in the middle. Germline V CDR1 and CDR2: MNHEY, SVGAGI. This CDR3 is CASSYVQGKYEQYF. The CDR3 DNA reads TGTGCCAGCAGTTATGTACAGGGAAAATACGAGCAGTACTTC.

In the case of this clone: This CDR3 is also generated by other DNA sequences in the sample. The V gene is TRBV29-1, the J gene TRBJ2-7; 10 nucleotides line up with TRBD1. The ends lost 6 bases at V and 5 bases at J; junction bases unmatched: 13. The CDR3 has 15 amino acids. CDR1 and CDR2 (germline): SQVTM, ANQGSEA. CDR3 sequence: CSVASPGQGYDEQYF. CDR3 sequence (DNA): TGCAGCGTCGCATCCCCGGGACAGGGGTATGACGAGCAGTACTTC.

The V and J genes are TRBV18 and TRBJ1-2, with D maybe TRBD1 (6 bases). Germline V CDR1 and CDR2: KGHSH, LQKENI. Trimming took 6 bases from V and 7 from J, leaving 15 bases between them. This CDR3 has 13 amino acids. The CDR3 nucleotides read TGTGCCAGCTCTCTCAATGAGGACAGTGGCTACACCTTC. Its translation is CASSLNEDSGYTF.

V and J are TRBV18 and TRBJ1-3, with 8 bases that match TRBD1. V was pared by 1 base and J by 0 bases, with 2 bases of the junction left unmatched. The germline V gene has CDR1 KGHSH and CDR2 LQKENI. The CDR3 is 16 amino acids. CDR3 DNA sequence: TGTGCCAGCTCACCACGGCAGGGGGCCTCTGGAAACACCATATATTTT. Protein sequence: CASSPRQGASGNTIYF.

This clone was detected a few times. The rearrangement uses TRBV2 and TRBJ1-2, with 7 bases that match TRBD1. Germline loops: CDR1 SNHLY, CDR2 FYNNEI. The CDR3 contains 13 residues. V shed 6 bases, J shed 8 bases, and the junction held 9 bases outside the gene matches. CDR3 in amino acids: CASRAGTVPGYTF. The CDR3, as DNA: TGTGCCAGCAGAGCCGGGACAGTCCCCGGCTACACCTTC.

A few counts support this clone. This chain connects TRBV14 to TRBJ1-4; no clear D. V lost 5 bases to trimming and J lost 5 bases, with 9 bases between them. Germline assignment: CDR1 SGHDN and CDR2 FVKESK. The CDR3 runs 13 residues. CDR3 DNA: TGTGCCAGCAGCAGAGGTCTGAATGAAAAACTGTTTTTT. It specifies CASSRGLNEKLFF.

This chain's CDR3 is CASSQSVPPRTDTQYF. In nucleotides, the CDR3 is TGTGCCAGCAGCCAATCGGTCCCCCCCCGCACAGATACGCAGTATTTT. The rearrangement uses TRBV4-2 and TRBJ2-3; D uncertain. CDR1 is LGHNA and CDR2 is YNFKEQ in the germline V gene. CDR3 length equals 16 residues. Trimming cost V 2 bases and J 1 base, with 13 bases left between them.

The V and J genes are TRBV6-1 and TRBJ1-1; TRBD1 agrees at 7 bases. The J segment lost 1 base and the V segment lost 8 bases, leaving 7 bases of the junction unmatched. The CDR3 extends over 14 amino acids. Germline CDR1 and CDR2: MNHNS and SASEGT. CDR3 loop: CASEPGTENTEAFF. Written as DNA, the CDR3 is TGTGCCAGCGAACCCGGGACAGAGAACACTGAAGCTTTCTTT.

The chain couples TRBV6-5 to TRBJ2-1; TRBD1 agrees at 9 bases. CDR3 length: 15 residues. The germline V gene has CDR1 MNHEY and CDR2 SVGAGI. V shed 2 bases and J 5 bases; nucleotides not matched to a gene: 4. CDR3 sequence (DNA): TGTGCCAGCAGTTACGCCGGGACAGGGCACAATGAGCAGTTCTTC. Translating it yields CASSYAGTGHNEQFF.

This chain connects TRBV20-1 to TRBJ2-7, with D unresolved. The V and J ends lost 3 bases and 7 bases respectively, with 7 bases between them. Per the germline V gene, CDR1 is DFQATT and CDR2 is SNEGSKA (reference sequence). The CDR3 is made up of 10 amino acids. The CDR3 reads CSARRFEQYF. DNA of the CDR3: TGCAGTGCTAGGAGGTTTGAGCAGTACTTC.

Only one count was recorded for this clone. V gene TRBV28 combines with J gene TRBJ1-2; 8 bases align to TRBD1. V shed 7 bases and J 8 bases; nucleotides not matched to a gene: 12. CDR1 is MDHEN, CDR2 SYDVKM, per germline. CDR3 length: 14 residues. The chain's CDR3 is CASKPTTGVGGYTF. For the CDR3, the DNA is TGTGCCAGCAAACCCACGACAGGGGTTGGAGGCTACACCTTC.

This chain uses TRBV5-1 with TRBJ2-2; 8 nucleotides agree with TRBD1. CDR3 size: 15 residues. Germline-derived CDR1 and CDR2 are SGHRS and YFSETQ. V dropped 7 bases and J dropped 6; count of bases not matched to a gene: 11. The CDR3 spells CASSDQGAVAGELFF. The CDR3 DNA is TGCGCCAGCTCAGACCAGGGGGCGGTCGCCGGGGAGCTGTTTTTT. The full variable domain, its missing parts supplied by reference TRBV5-1 and TRBJ2-2, is KAGVTQTPRYLIKTRGQQVTLSCSPISGHRSVSWYQQTPGQGLQFLFEYFSETQRNKGNFPGRFSGRQFSNSRSEMNVSTLELGDSALYLCASSDQGAVAGELFFGEGSRLTVL.

The chain recombines TRBV27 with TRBJ1-3; D unclear. Germline-derived CDR1 and CDR2 are MNHEY and SMNVEV (reference sequence). Trimming removed 4 bases at V and 0 bases at J, with 7 bases between. This CDR3 contains 14 residues. DNA for the CDR3: TGTGCCAGCAGTTCCGGGGTCTCTGGAAACACCATATATTTT. Protein sequence: CASSSGVSGNTIYF.

The rearrangement uses TRBV6-1 and TRBJ2-3, with 13 bases lining up with TRBD2. Trimming removed 9 bases from V and 5 bases from J; junction bases left unmatched: 2. Germline V gene sequence: CDR1 MNHNS, CDR2 SASEGT. The CDR3 has 13 residues. The CDR3 DNA follows: TGTGCCAGTGGACTAGCGGGAGTAGATACGCAGTATTTT. Protein sequence: CASGLAGVDTQYF.

The chain carries TRBV9 and TRBJ1-4; D may be TRBD1 (6 bases). Germline values: CDR1 SGDLS, CDR2 YYNGEE. V was trimmed by 4 bases and J by 8 bases, leaving 18 bases between them. This CDR3 region has 15 residues. The CDR3 spells CASSRMGGPREKLFF. The CDR3 nucleotides are TGTGCCAGCAGCCGCATGGGGGGGCCCCGCGAAAAACTGTTTTTT.

The J gene is TRBJ1-6, the V gene TRBV6-6; D might be TRBD1 (5 bases). Trimming removed 0 bases from V and 6 bases from J, with 6 bases in between. The CDR3 sequence is 14 residues long. Germline V lookup: CDR1 MNHNY, CDR2 SVGAGI (reference sequence). The CDR3 loop reads CASSYSGRNSPLHF. Written as DNA, the CDR3 is TGTGCCAGCAGTTACTCGGGGCGTAATTCACCCCTCCACTTT.

The chain's CDR3 is CASSLIAGNYGYTF. The DNA of the CDR3 is TGTGCCAGCAGTTTAATCGCAGGGAACTATGGCTACACCTTC. The V call is TRBV28, the J call TRBJ1-2, with D maybe TRBD1 (5 bases). CDR1 is MDHEN, CDR2 SYDVKM, per germline. Trimming shortened V by 2 bases and J by 2 bases, and 9 bases separated the two germline ends. The CDR3 consists of 14 residues.

This clone has a handful of counts. The chain recombines TRBV19 with TRBJ2-1, with D perhaps TRBD2 (6 bases). The ends were cut back, 8 bases at V and 0 bases at J, with 8 bases in the middle. Germline CDR1 is LNHDA and CDR2 is SQIVND (reference sequence). The CDR3 contains 13 residues. The CDR3 sequence is CASGGLSYNEQFF. Here the CDR3 DNA reads TGTGCCAGTGGGGGACTCTCCTACAATGAGCAGTTCTTC. Full variable domain (outside the CDR3, taken from reference TRBV19 and TRBJ2-1): DGGITQSPKYLFRKEGQNVTLSCEQNLNHDAMYWYRQDPGQGLRLIYYSQIVNDFQKGDIAEGYSVSREKKESFPLTVTSAQKNPTAFYLCASGGLSYNEQFFGPGTRLTVL.

The V call is TRBV11-2, the J call TRBJ1-2; a weak D match, TRBD1 (5 bases). The CDR3 sequence is 13 residues long. From germline, CDR1 is SGHAT and CDR2 FQNNGV. The V end was cut by 4 bases, the J end by 5 bases, with 11 bases between. This CDR3 is CASSSRTSYGYTF. The CDR3 DNA is TGTGCCAGCAGCTCCAGGACATCTTATGGCTACACCTTC.

The rearrangement uses TRBV27 and TRBJ2-3; TRBD1 aligns across 9 bases. V dropped 3 bases and J dropped 4; count of bases not matched to a gene: 5. The germline V gene encodes CDR1 MNHEY and CDR2 SMNVEV (reference sequence). The CDR3 consists of 15 residues. CDR3 nucleotides: TGTGCCAGCAGTTTCGGACAGGGGAGCGCAGATACGCAGTATTTT. Protein sequence: CASSFGQGSADTQYF.